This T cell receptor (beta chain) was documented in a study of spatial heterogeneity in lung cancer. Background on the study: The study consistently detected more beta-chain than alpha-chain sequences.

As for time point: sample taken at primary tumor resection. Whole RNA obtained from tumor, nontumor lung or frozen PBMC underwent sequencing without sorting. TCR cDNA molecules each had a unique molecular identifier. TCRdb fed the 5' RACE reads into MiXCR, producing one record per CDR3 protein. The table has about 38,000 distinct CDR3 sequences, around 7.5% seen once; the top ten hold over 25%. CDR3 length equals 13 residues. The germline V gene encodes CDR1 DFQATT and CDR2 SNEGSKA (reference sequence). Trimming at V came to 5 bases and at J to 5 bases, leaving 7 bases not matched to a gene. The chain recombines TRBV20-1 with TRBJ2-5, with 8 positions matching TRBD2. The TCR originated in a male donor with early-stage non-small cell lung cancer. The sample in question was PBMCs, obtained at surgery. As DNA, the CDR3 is TGCAGTGCTCCCGGGTCGGGAGGGGAGACCCAGTACTTC. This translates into CSAPGSGGETQYF.